This TCR beta chain was retrieved from a study of T cell changes during pregnancy in multiple sclerosis. Germline V gives CDR1 SGHVS, CDR2 FQNEAQ. V gave up 2 bases and J gave up 5 bases; unmatched junction bases: 6. The CDR3 runs to 15 residues. Repertoires were generated with immunoSEQ multiplex PCR, while TCRdb's copy carries only in-frame clones and drops some. Of around 43,000 clones in the sample, 85% to 95% are singletons; the top ten hold about 4%. Source: CD8+ T cells from peripheral blood mononuclear cells, taken after pregnancy. The chain couples TRBV7-8 to TRBJ2-1; TRBD2 aligns across 7 bases. The receptor's source is a female donor with multiple sclerosis, enrolled in a pregnancy study. The CDR3 loop is CASSLRGRADNEQFF. DNA of the CDR3: TGTGCCAGCAGCTTACGCGGGAGAGCAGACAATGAGCAGTTCTTC.